This T cell receptor (beta chain) was retrieved from a study of T cell repertoires in cytomegalovirus infection. TCRdb redid the calling of the reads with MiXCR, one entry per CDR3 protein. Of approximately 750,000 distinct CDR3 sequences in the sample, 35% were seen once. The length of the CDR3 is 14 residues. V lost 1 base and J lost 9, with 13 bases in between. Germline-derived CDR1 and CDR2 are SGHTA and FQGNSA. Study observations and caveats: CMV-specific TCR beta clonotypes restricted by HLA-C dominated the ex vivo response. Pooled public TCR beta family frequency picked out CMV carriers with the relevant HLA.

This clonotype has just a few counts. The antigen remains undetermined. This TCR came from a human donor in good health (CMV status not recorded). Some clones in this sample may be carry-over from other donors' samples. The V gene is TRBV7-2, the J gene TRBJ1-3; D call uncertain. The sequencing sample was made of PBMCs. The CDR3 here is CASSLEQFGGTIYF. The DNA for the CDR3 is TGTGCCAGCAGCTTAGAACAGTTTGGAGGCACCATATATTTT.